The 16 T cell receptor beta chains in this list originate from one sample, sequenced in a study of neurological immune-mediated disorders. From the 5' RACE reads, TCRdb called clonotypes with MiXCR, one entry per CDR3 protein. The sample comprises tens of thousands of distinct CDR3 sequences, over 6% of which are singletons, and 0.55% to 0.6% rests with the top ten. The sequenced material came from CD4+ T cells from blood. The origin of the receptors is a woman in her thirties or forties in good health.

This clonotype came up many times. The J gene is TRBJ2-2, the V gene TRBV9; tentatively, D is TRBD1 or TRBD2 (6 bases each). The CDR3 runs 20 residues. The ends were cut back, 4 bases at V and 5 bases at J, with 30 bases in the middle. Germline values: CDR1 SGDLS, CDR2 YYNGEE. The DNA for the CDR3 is TGTGCCAGCAGCCCTGACGGGTTGGAGGGGATTAATCAGGGGACCGGGGAGCTGTTTTTT. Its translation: CASSPDGLEGINQGTGELFF.

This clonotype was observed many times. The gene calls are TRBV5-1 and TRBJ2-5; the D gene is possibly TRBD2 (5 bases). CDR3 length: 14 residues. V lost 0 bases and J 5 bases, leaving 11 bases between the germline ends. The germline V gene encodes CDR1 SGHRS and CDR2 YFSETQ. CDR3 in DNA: TGCGCCAGCAGCTTGGGTTCTAGCCGGGAGACCCAGTACTTC. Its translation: CASSLGSSRETQYF. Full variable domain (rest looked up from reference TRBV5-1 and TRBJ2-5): KAGVTQTPRYLIKTRGQQVTLSCSPISGHRSVSWYQQTPGQGLQFLFEYFSETQRNKGNFPGRFSGRQFSNSRSEMNVSTLELGDSALYLCASSLGSSRETQYFGPGTRLLVL.

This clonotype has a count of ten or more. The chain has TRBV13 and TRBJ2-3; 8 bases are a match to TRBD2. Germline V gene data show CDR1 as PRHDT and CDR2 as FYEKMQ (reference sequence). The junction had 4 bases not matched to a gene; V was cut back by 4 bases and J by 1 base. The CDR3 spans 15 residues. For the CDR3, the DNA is TGTGCCAGCAGCTCAACTAGCGGAGGCACAGATACGCAGTATTTT. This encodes CASSSTSGGTDTQYF.

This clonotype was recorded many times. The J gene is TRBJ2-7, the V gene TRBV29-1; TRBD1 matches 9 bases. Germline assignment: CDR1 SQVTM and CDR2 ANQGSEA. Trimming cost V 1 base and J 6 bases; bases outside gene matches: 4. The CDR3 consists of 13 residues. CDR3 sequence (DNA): TGCAGCGTTGAAGTGACAGGGGGGGCCGAGCAGTACTTC. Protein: CSVEVTGGAEQYF.

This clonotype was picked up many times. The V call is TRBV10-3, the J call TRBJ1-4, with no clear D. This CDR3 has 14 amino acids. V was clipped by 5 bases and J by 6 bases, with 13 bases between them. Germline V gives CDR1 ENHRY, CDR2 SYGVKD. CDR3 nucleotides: TGTGCCATCAGTAGGGATTTGTCGGATGAAAAACTGTTTTTT. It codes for CAISRDLSDEKLFF.

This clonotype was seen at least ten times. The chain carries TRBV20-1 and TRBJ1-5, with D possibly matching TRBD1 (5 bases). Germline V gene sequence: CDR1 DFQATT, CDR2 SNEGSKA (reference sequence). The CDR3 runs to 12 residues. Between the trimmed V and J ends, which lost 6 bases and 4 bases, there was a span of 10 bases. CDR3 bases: TGCAGTGCCGGGGGGGGGAATCAGCCCCAGCATTTT. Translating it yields CSAGGGNQPQHF.

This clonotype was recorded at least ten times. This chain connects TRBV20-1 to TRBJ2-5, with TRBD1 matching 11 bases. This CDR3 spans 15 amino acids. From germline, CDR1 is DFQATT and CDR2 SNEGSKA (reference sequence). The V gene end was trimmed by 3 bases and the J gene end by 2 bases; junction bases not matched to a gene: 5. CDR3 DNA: TGCAGTGCTAGCCCCGGGACAGGGGGACAAGAGACCCAGTACTTC. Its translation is CSASPGTGGQETQYF.

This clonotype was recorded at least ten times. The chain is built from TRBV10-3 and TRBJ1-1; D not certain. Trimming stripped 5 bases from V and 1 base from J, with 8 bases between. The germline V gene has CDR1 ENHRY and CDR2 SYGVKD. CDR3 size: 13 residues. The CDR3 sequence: CAISSWANTEAFF. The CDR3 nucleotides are TGTGCCATCAGTTCCTGGGCGAACACTGAAGCTTTCTTT.

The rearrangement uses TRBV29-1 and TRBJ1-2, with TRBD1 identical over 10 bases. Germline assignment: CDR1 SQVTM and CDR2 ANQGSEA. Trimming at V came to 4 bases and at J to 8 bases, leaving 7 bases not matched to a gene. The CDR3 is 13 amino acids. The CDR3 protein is CSVVSGQGNGYTF. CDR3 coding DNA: TGCAGCGTTGTATCGGGACAGGGGAACGGCTACACCTTC.

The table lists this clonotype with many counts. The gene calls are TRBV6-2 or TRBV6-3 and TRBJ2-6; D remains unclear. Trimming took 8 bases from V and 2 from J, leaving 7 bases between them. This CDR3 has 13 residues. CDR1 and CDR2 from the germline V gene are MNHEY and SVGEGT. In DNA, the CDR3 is TGTGCCAGCGGCAAGACTGGGGCCAACGTCCTGACTTTC. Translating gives CASGKTGANVLTF.

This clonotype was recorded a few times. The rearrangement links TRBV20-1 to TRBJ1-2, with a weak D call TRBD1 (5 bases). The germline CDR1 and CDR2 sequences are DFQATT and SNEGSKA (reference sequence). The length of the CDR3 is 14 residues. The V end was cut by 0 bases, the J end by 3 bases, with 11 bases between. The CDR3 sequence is CSARDHRMDYGYTF. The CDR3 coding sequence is TGCAGTGCTAGAGATCACAGGATGGACTATGGCTACACCTTC.

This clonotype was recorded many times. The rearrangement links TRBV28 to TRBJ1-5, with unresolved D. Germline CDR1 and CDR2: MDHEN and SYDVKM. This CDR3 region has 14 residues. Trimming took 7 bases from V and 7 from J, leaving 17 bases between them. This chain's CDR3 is CASTPRGGYQPQHF. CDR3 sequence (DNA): TGTGCCAGCACCCCCAGAGGAGGTTACCAGCCCCAGCATTTT.

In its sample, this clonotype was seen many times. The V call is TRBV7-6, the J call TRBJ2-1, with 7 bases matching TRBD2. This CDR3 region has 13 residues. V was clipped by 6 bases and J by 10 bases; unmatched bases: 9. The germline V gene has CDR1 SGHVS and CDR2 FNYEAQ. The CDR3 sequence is CASSRTGGWEQFF. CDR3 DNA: TGTGCCAGCAGTCGAACCGGGGGGTGGGAGCAGTTCTTC.

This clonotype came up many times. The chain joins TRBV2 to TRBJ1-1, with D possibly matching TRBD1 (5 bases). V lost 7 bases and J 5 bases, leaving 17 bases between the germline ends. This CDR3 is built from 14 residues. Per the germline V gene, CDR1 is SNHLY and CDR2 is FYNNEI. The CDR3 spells CASIVEAGRTEAFF. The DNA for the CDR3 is TGTGCCAGCATAGTCGAGGCGGGACGGACTGAAGCTTTCTTT.

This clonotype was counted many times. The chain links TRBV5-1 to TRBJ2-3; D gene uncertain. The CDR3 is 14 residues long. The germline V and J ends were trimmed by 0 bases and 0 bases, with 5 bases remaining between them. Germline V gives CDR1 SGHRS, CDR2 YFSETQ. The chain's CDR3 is CASSLDGSTDTQYF. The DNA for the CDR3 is TGCGCCAGCAGCTTGGACGGGAGCACAGATACGCAGTATTTT.

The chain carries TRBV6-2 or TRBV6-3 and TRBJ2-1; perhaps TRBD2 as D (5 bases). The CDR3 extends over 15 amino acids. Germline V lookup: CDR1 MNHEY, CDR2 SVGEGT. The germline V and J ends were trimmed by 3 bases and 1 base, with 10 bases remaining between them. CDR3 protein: CASSYKSGSYNEQFF. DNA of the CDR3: TGTGCCAGCAGTTATAAATCGGGATCCTACAATGAGCAGTTCTTC.